The following is a TCR beta chain sequence with its context. Its cognate antigen is unknown. The source of the sample is a study of cytomegalovirus exposure and HLA in healthy donors. Study-wide background: Earlier sequencing of 150 million to 200 million T cells yielded approximately 120 million unique TCR beta sequences. Drawn from HLA-typed donors, tens of millions of unique TCRs were held in an early data release.

Researchers ran the PCR with 60 Vbeta and 13 Jbeta primers. The table came from immunoSEQ multiplex PCR; TCRdb's copy has only in-frame clones and leaves some out. The sample consists of about 180,000 clones, about 79% of them appearing once. The study, taken as a whole, reports: The study designated 160 or so TCR beta chains cytomegalovirus-associated. A missense DCLRE1C variant was associated with V- and J-gene trimming of TCR beta chains in a later analysis, and an independent cohort replicated the association.

This CDR3 region has 13 residues. The V gene end was trimmed by 10 bases and the J gene end by 2 bases; junction bases not matched to a gene: 6. The germline CDR1 and CDR2 sequences are MNHNS and SASEGT. Sequencing used PBMCs. This rearrangement joins TRBV6-1 to TRBJ2-7; TRBD1 matches 9 bases. The source is a girl aged 2-15 years in good health and CMV-seropositive. CDR3 nucleotides: TGTGCCACCCCTGGACAGGGGACCTACGAGCAGTACTTC. Translating it yields CATPGQGTYEQYF.